This TCR beta chain was captured by sequencing in a study of cytomegalovirus exposure and HLA in healthy donors (dated by TCRdb to about 2017). Looking at the study overall: According to an earlier analysis of 587 of the donors, about 179 million T cells yielded roughly 110 million unique TCR beta sequences and more than 250 Gb of sequence data. The study used immunosequencing to profile the T cell repertoires of 670 or so subjects and linked those repertoires to cytomegalovirus serostatus. An earlier analysis of fewer than 750 of the donors used high-throughput TCR beta sequencing to judge whether each TCR beta V gene segment behaved as functional or pseudogenic. All discovery cohort repertoires had been generated on a single sequencing platform. A separate validation cohort of over a hundred different subjects was used in addition to the approximately 610-subject first cohort. An early release covering roughly 580 HLA-typed donors comprised about 300 gigabases of sequencing data and approximately 85 million unique TCR sequences. The later analysis used no new phenotypic data to find candidate immune exposures, relying instead on TCR beta sequences and their occurrence across donors. Of the 300 to 400 genotyped donors, about 84% fell in the genetic ancestry cluster associated with self-reported Caucasian donors. Class I and class II HLA loci were covered by the typing at four-digit resolution. The aim of the study was to test whether cataloging public T cell receptors could identify signatures of past pathogen exposure. The number of typed donors differed by locus: roughly 629-640 for A, B, C, DRB1 and DQB1; roughly 510 for DQA1; 606 for DPA1; and about 470 for DPB1. Across some 400 genotyped donors of the cohort, an average of roughly 200,000 unique TCR beta nucleotide sequences per donor were sequenced, and 15% to 20% of those sequences were non-productive. Genome-wide SNP genotypes for about 60% of the 666 donors were used in a later genetic analysis, which treated that subset as a discovery cohort. Donor age, sex, ethnicity and CMV serostatus were compiled together with the repertoire data. About five DR-DQ haplotypes were treated as single units for association and clustering because of strong linkage in the cohort. High-throughput TCR immunosequencing, statistical association of individual TCRs with disease status, and machine learning were combined to predict cytomegalovirus infection status. A later analysis re-analyzed previously published TCR beta repertoires from hundreds of donors and added high-resolution HLA genotyping to study TCR occurrence patterns. Study-wide findings and limitations: The study listed 164 TCR beta chains as associated with cytomegalovirus. A further reported finding was that TCR beta sequences accurately predicted the HLA-A and HLA-B alleles for most subjects in the first cohort. A later analysis reported that several top co-occurrence clusters appeared linked to parvovirus B19, influenza, CMV and Epstein-Barr virus. According to a later genetic analysis, donors in an Asian-associated ancestry cluster had fewer N-insertions in productive TCRs than the roughly 700-donor mean. A later analysis found that HLA-associated TCR beta chains were more clonally expanded and had lower generation probabilities than equally common non-associated chains. The only immune exposure information available for the cohort was CMV serostatus. Because HLA typing was unavailable for some donors at each locus, only the typed subset was used in association tests. About 15 rarely observed V segments, including chromosome 9 orphons, were excluded from the earlier analysis of approximately 500 of the donors because counts were too low. Linkage disequilibrium might explain the correlated functional status among segregating V segments, but an unknown experimental factor could not be excluded. Three of the identified cytomegalovirus-associated TCR beta chains were confirmed in vitro to be specific for cytomegalovirus antigens. Most TCR sequences were seen in very few donors, while some public TCRs were found in many individuals. Roughly uniform sequencing depth across donors was assumed in presence/absence analyses, although this assumption may not hold. When HLA alleles, especially DR and DQ, strongly co-occurred, TCR associations were difficult to assign to individual alleles. In this cohort, only TCR beta chains were sequenced, and detectable features were limited by the absence of alpha or paired-chain data. It was suggested by the authors that the approach could potentially be generalized to other disease states and immunological phenotypes. Some IMGT-functional V segments, including TRBV6-2 and TRBV6-3, could not be distinguished by the 87-base-pair reads and were therefore excluded. A cluster of highly shared sequence variants was judged likely to be a technical artifact of the sequencing pipeline. A later analysis associated 15,000 to 20,000 TCR beta sequences with specific HLA alleles at a false discovery rate of 0.05. According to a later analysis, most CMV-associated TCR beta chains appeared to be HLA-restricted, and the HLA associations seemed to be driven largely by CMV exposure. An association between a missense DCLRE1C variant and V-gene and J-gene trimming of TCR beta chains was found in a later genetic analysis and replicated in an independent cohort. In a later analysis, the rate of TCR association differed among HLA loci, with DRB1 alleles having the most associated TCRs and HLA-C alleles having the fewest. The classifier was reported to diagnose cytomegalovirus status with high specificity and sensitivity in both the original and validation cohorts. An earlier analysis of approximately 500 of the donors showed that most TCR beta V segments appeared in productive rearrangements either about 87% or about 30% of the time, which broadly matched IMGT annotations.

The CDR3 covers 17 residues, taking in both the cysteine and the phenylalanine. Solely the CDR3 DNA is kept, with 51 bases framed from the first base. This clone was detected once. Its specific antigen is unknown. Per-base qualities were not stored, and no clone one base away is much larger. The method behind the library was the immunoSEQ multiplex PCR assay. For the multiplex PCR, a mixture combining 60 forward primers for TCR Vbeta segments and 13 reverse primers for TCR Jbeta segments was used. Amplification of the CDR3 region of rearranged TCR beta genes was performed with a multiplex PCR assay on genomic DNA. The Illumina HiSeq System was used to sequence the amplified TCR beta libraries as 87-base-pair reads. Per the source publication's procedure: A later analysis tallied roughly 78 million unique TCR beta chains across the 700 or so repertoires, and about 10 million of those chains were shared by two or more donors. Raw reads were error-corrected and collapsed into unique sequences with a nearest-neighbor algorithm that merged closely related sequences to remove PCR and sequencing errors. V, D and J gene segments were assigned by aligning CDR3 sequences to IMGT reference sequences. For a sequence to be retained, a match of at least six nucleotides was required to both a V gene segment and a J gene segment. Rearrangements were classified as productive when the CDR3 lacked stop codons and remained in frame with V and J, and all other rearrangements were classified as non-productive. CDR3 was defined by IMGT convention, running from the second conserved V-encoded cysteine to the conserved J-encoded phenylalanine. Sequences without an unambiguous match to a single V gene segment were excluded from the earlier analysis of 500 to 700 of the donors. An earlier analysis of a few hundred of the donors classified V segments as functional when productive rearrangements were above 56.7% and as segregating when the standard deviation between donors was above 5%. A statistical classification framework was built for diagnosing cytomegalovirus status from the catalog of TCR beta chain sequences. A later analysis assigned V and J genes by comparing TCR nucleotide sequences with IMGT/GENE-DB human TR gene sequences. A later analysis assigned CDR3 sequences and most-parsimonious VDJ recombination scenarios with the TCRdist pipeline. In a later analysis, each TCR beta chain was defined by its CDR3 amino acid sequence together with its V-gene family, and reads lacking a unique V-gene family were excluded. In a later analysis, approximately 590 highly shared, low-generation-probability nucleotide sequences were removed to address suspected cross-contamination and a sequencing artifact. For each public chain, a later analysis derived a clonal expansion index from normalized ranks of inferred template counts within each repertoire. In a later analysis, generation probabilities were computed with a VDJ recombination model fitted to out-of-frame rearrangements, and the resulting probabilities were checked against IGoR. A later analysis scored TCR-TCR, TCR-HLA and TCR-CMV co-occurrence with hypergeometric tests, applying a repertoire-size bias correction to TCR pairs. In a later analysis, false discovery rates were estimated by permuting HLA or CMV assignments 20 times. In a later analysis, co-occurring TCRs were grouped using DBSCAN, and TCRdist sequence similarity was added for clustering within HLA-allele-positive subsets. Repertoires with fewer than 30,000 or more than 120,000 public chains, plus five repertoires with anomalous nucleotide sharing, were excluded from co-occurrence clustering. Drawn from immuneACCESS, this table holds only the in-frame rearrangements with V and J called that TCRdb kept. Clones are partly lost; checked studies trace under half to an unresolved V gene and leave the rest unexplained. V, J and clone size derive from that table, while D and trimming were established from the DNA sequence. This sample gives around 150,000 clones in total; around 81% of them show up just once. Of the sample, 13% falls within the top ten clones.

The cohort was made up of about 610 healthy bone marrow donors. At the time of sampling, every cohort member was nominally healthy, though immune exposures that went unrecorded were likely present. The donor tested CMV seronegative, placing the donor among the 350 or so seronegative members of the cohort. A peripheral blood sample was provided by each donor, and peripheral blood mononuclear cells were used for TCR beta sequencing. The Qiagen DNeasy Blood Extraction Kit was used to extract genomic DNA from the blood cell samples. The TCR sequence derives from a woman between 50 and 59 years old in good health and CMV-seronegative. Sequenced material: PBMCs. The chain links TRBV21-1 with TRBJ2-2; TRBD1 is the table's D call, not checked against the DNA. TRBV21-1 is labeled a pseudogene. The DNA sequence is as follows: TGTGCCAGCAGCACCGACGGACAGGGGGCTAACACCGGGGAGCTGTTTTTT. The encoded protein is CASSTDGQGANTGELFF.